Below, 19 T cell receptor beta chains from the same sample are listed, as sequenced in a study of OX40 agonist ivuxolimab in advanced cancers. The method was immunoSEQ multiplex PCR; TCRdb's version includes in-frame clones alone and lacks a portion of them. Among just over 60,000 clones listed, roughly nine tenths were seen once. Sequenced here: CD4+ or CD8+ T cells sorted from blood, sampled in a trial of the OX40 agonist ivuxolimab. The receptors were gathered from an adult with an advanced solid tumor such as melanoma, head and neck, liver or kidney cancer.

The chain recombines TRBV12-5 with TRBJ2-7; 9 nucleotides agree with TRBD2. V was pared by 1 base and J by 3 bases, with 4 bases of the junction left unmatched. The CDR3 extends over 15 amino acids. Looked up from germline, CDR1 is LGHNT and CDR2 is FRNRAP. The CDR3, as DNA: TGTGCTAGTGGTTTGGGTCTAGCGGGAAACTACGAGCAGTACTTC. It encodes CASGLGLAGNYEQYF.

V is TRBV6-5 and J is TRBJ2-5; D possibly corresponds to TRBD2 (5 bases). Germline V lookup: CDR1 MNHEY, CDR2 SVGAGI. With 5 bases removed from V and 5 bases from J, the gap between germline ends came to 12 bases. This CDR3 region has 13 residues. CDR3 region: CASSLAFGETQYF. In nucleotides, the CDR3 is TGTGCCAGCAGTCTAGCTTTTGGGGAGACCCAGTACTTC.

This chain links TRBV2 with TRBJ2-3, with D possibly TRBD2 on 6 matching bases. V lost 5 bases to trimming and J lost 0 bases, with 12 bases between them. The germline V gene has CDR1 SNHLY and CDR2 FYNNEI. The CDR3 loop spans 15 amino acids. In nucleotides, the CDR3 is TGTGCCAGCAGTTCCCTAGCGATAAGCACAGATACGCAGTATTTT. It yields the protein CASSSLAISTDTQYF.

The V call is TRBV6-6, the J call TRBJ1-1; D remains unclear. CDR1 is MNHNY, CDR2 SVGAGI, per germline (reference sequence). This CDR3 is built from 12 residues. V lost 5 bases and J lost 6, with 10 bases in between. Here the CDR3 DNA reads TGTGCCAGCAGTCCCCTCGGTGCTGAAGCTTTCTTT. It translates to CASSPLGAEAFF.

The rearrangement joins TRBV6-5 to TRBJ1-2; possibly TRBD1 for D (5 bases). With 5 bases removed from V and 8 bases from J, the gap between germline ends came to 18 bases. Germline V gene data show CDR1 as MNHEY and CDR2 as SVGAGI. The CDR3 length is 14 residues. CDR3 in amino acids: CASSHRQGNRGYTF. As DNA, the CDR3 is TGTGCCAGCAGTCACAGGCAGGGCAATCGGGGCTACACCTTC.

CDR3 amino acids: CASSTQAGELFF. CDR3 nucleotide sequence: TGTGCCAGCAGCACCCAGGCCGGGGAGCTGTTTTTT. The gene calls are TRBV13 and TRBJ2-2, with no clear D. Germline V CDR1 and CDR2: PRHDT, FYEKMQ (reference sequence). With 5 bases removed from V and 6 bases from J, the gap between germline ends came to 7 bases. The CDR3 runs to 12 residues.

V and J are TRBV6-1 and TRBJ1-2; perhaps TRBD1 as D (5 bases). CDR1 and CDR2 (germline): MNHNS, SASEGT. The CDR3 length is 13 residues. Deletions cut 2 bases from V and 1 base from J, with 5 bases between. The CDR3, as DNA: TGTGCCAGCAGTGAACAGGGTAACTATGGCTACACCTTC. This gives the protein CASSEQGNYGYTF.

This chain joins TRBV4-1 and TRBJ1-3, with TRBD1 matching 7 bases. V trimming: 0 bases; J trimming: 9 bases; junction bases outside the gene matches: 14. This CDR3 contains 17 residues. Germline V gene sequence: CDR1 MGHRA, CDR2 YSYEKL. CDR3 protein: CASSQDGPGGLQVTIYF. CDR3 in DNA: TGCGCCAGCAGCCAAGATGGTCCAGGGGGACTACAGGTCACCATATATTTT.

This clone is a singleton in its sample. The CDR3 is CASSRTVSYEQYF. Written as DNA, the CDR3 is TGTGCCAGCAGCAGGACAGTTTCCTACGAGCAGTACTTC. J is TRBJ2-7 and V is TRBV5-8, with a possible D match to TRBD1 (6 bases). Germline V gives CDR1 SGHTS, CDR2 YDEGEE. The CDR3 sequence is 13 residues long. V dropped 4 bases and J dropped 1 base, with 9 bases sitting between them.

The chain joins TRBV6-1 to TRBJ2-7; D is possibly TRBD2 (6 bases). Deletions cut 5 bases from V and 5 bases from J, with 16 bases between. This CDR3 has 14 amino acids. CDR1 MNHNS and CDR2 SASEGT come from the germline V gene. Here the CDR3 reads CASSIGTPRDEQYF. The CDR3 nucleotides read TGTGCCAGCAGTATCGGGACTCCCAGGGACGAGCAGTACTTC.

This sequence joins TRBV30 and TRBJ2-3, with TRBD2 identical over 12 bases. The germline V gene encodes CDR1 GTSNPN and CDR2 SVGIG (reference sequence). The trim removed 2 bases at V and 0 bases at J, leaving 0 bases unmatched. This CDR3 is 15 amino acids long. The CDR3 sequence: CAWSLAGGSTDTQYF. The DNA for the CDR3 is TGTGCCTGGAGTCTAGCGGGGGGGAGCACAGATACGCAGTATTTT.

This rearrangement joins TRBV7-5 to TRBJ2-1; TRBD1 is the table's D call, not checked against the DNA. TRBV7-5 is a documented pseudogene. The CDR3 has 14 amino acids. CDR3 bases: TGTGCCAGAAGCCGAGGGGGCTCCTACAATGAGCAGTTCTTC. Its translation is CARSRGGSYNEQFF.

The rearrangement uses TRBV2 and TRBJ2-1, with 10 bases fitting TRBD2. The CDR3 is 16 amino acids. The germline CDR1 and CDR2 sequences are SNHLY and FYNNEI. Losses at the gene ends were 7 bases for V and 7 bases for J; bases not matched to a gene: 13. CDR3 protein: CASTRGGLAGANEQFF. The DNA for the CDR3 is TGTGCCAGCACCCGGGGAGGGCTAGCGGGAGCGAATGAGCAGTTCTTC.

CDR3 sequence (DNA): TGTGCCAGCAGTTCTGCGTATAGCAATCAGCCCCAGCATTTT. Its translation is CASSSAYSNQPQHF. The chain carries TRBV6-5 and TRBJ1-5; the D is unclear. This CDR3 region has 14 residues. Germline V gene data show CDR1 as MNHEY and CDR2 as SVGAGI. The ends were cut back, 4 bases at V and 0 bases at J, with 7 bases in the middle.

With respect to this clone: Mismatch with germline at one junction end may stem from a read error. This sample also contains other DNA sequences that code for the same CDR3. Here the CDR3 DNA reads TGCGCCAGCAGCTGGGGACAGGGACCCGGGGAACTGTTTTTT. This gives the protein CASSWGQGPGELFF. The rearrangement links TRBV5-1 to TRBJ2-2; 9 bases match TRBD1. The CDR3 is 14 amino acids. Germline CDR1 and CDR2: SGHRS and YFSETQ.

The chain links TRBV9 to TRBJ2-3, with a possible D match to TRBD1 (5 bases). The CDR3 consists of 16 residues. In germline, CDR1 is SGDLS, CDR2 YYNGEE. Trimming took off 4 bases at V and 4 bases at J, with 19 bases between the two ends. The CDR3 spells CASSRQTVKGADTQYF. The CDR3, as DNA: TGTGCCAGCAGCCGACAGACCGTAAAGGGTGCAGATACGCAGTATTTT.

The chain has TRBV20-1 and TRBJ2-1; possible D gene TRBD2, 5 bases. Looked up from germline, CDR1 is DFQATT and CDR2 is SNEGSKA (reference sequence). Trimming took off 4 bases at V and 7 bases at J, with 8 bases between the two ends. The CDR3 loop spans 11 amino acids. The CDR3 DNA is TGCAGTGCTAAGCGGACGAATGAGCAGTTCTTC. This gives the protein CSAKRTNEQFF.

V and J are TRBV6-1 and TRBJ1-4; 7 positions match TRBD1. CDR1 MNHNS and CDR2 SASEGT come from the germline V gene. J lost 9 bases, V lost 1 base, and 5 bases had no gene match. This CDR3 has 14 residues. CDR3 sequence reads: CASSEGGTAKKLFF. CDR3 nucleotide sequence: TGTGCCAGCAGTGAAGGGGGGACAGCCAAAAAACTGTTTTTT.

For this clone: The junction and the germline gene differ at one end; a read error may be behind it. V is TRBV7-7 and J is TRBJ2-5; 10 positions match TRBD2. In germline, CDR1 is SSHAT, CDR2 FNYEAQ (reference sequence). The length of the CDR3 is 15 residues. The CDR3 bases are TGTGCTAGCAGCCCTCGAGCGGGGGGGCGGGAGACCCAGTACTTC. It encodes CASSPRAGGRETQYF.